The entry below describes one T cell receptor beta chain. Its target is not known. TCRdb's copy holds only in-frame clones and misses some; the assay was immunoSEQ multiplex PCR. The sample has approximately 100,000 clones, roughly 86% seen once. The sample originates from a study of T cell responses to AZD1222 COVID-19 vaccine. Study as a whole: Analyses pooled second doses at about 4 or about 12 weeks. Points from the study as a whole: Spike was spanned by vaccine-associated CD4 TCRs, with dominance at 160-218 and 743-854.

Germline V lookup: CDR1 LGHDT, CDR2 YNNKEL (reference sequence). V lost 0 bases and J lost 1, with 10 bases in between. This CDR3 spans 17 amino acids. V gene TRBV3-1 (or the pseudogene TRBV3-2) combines with J gene TRBJ2-6; D is perhaps TRBD1 (5 bases). The material sequenced was peripheral blood, taken on day 0 of AZD1222 vaccination. The TCR originated in an adult in good health. The CDR3 loop reads CASSQDYPGSGANVLTF. The CDR3 DNA reads as TGTGCCAGCAGCCAAGATTATCCAGGGTCTGGGGCCAACGTCCTGACTTTC.